The 6 T cell receptor beta chains given below trace back to one sample, sequenced in a study of CD8 T cells in Susac syndrome (dated by TCRdb to between 2018 and 2021). Receptor amplification or capture employed the immunoSEQ multiplex PCR assay. RNA was extracted using the RNeasy kit, and roughly 0.5 to 1 ug of the RNA was reverse transcribed with random hexamers. The raw public reads went through TCRdb reprocessing: fastp at Q25, MiXCR clone calling, in-frame beta chains kept. For every CDR3 protein sequence, its rows merge into one entry that carries the most common genes and DNA. In this sample the table shows more than 85,000 distinct CDR3 sequences, around 97% of which occur a single time. The biggest ten clones account for approximately 0.093% of the sample. Sequencing input: CD4+ T cells from PBMCs. All receptors derive from a human donor in good health.

This clonotype was detected once. The chain combines TRBV6-6 with TRBJ2-7; no definite D call. V was trimmed by 6 bases and J by 1 base, leaving 10 bases between them. CDR1 MNHNY and CDR2 SVGAGI come from the germline V gene (reference sequence). This CDR3 is built from 13 residues. DNA for the CDR3: TGTGCCAGCAGCCTCGAGGTTTCCTACGAGCAGTACTTC. Translation: CASSLEVSYEQYF.

This chain links TRBV7-2 with TRBJ1-2; 12 bases agree with TRBD1. V gave up 0 bases and J gave up 3 bases; unmatched junction bases: 8. This CDR3 is built from 18 residues. CDR1 is SGHTA and CDR2 is FQGNSA in the germline V gene. The CDR3 coding sequence is TGTGCCAGCAGCTTAGCAAGGGACAGGGGGCGTCCCCACTATGGCTACACCTTC. It encodes CASSLARDRGRPHYGYTF.

The J gene is TRBJ2-2, the V gene TRBV6-1; tentatively, D is TRBD1 (5 bases). Germline values: CDR1 MNHNS, CDR2 SASEGT. The CDR3 length is 15 residues. V lost 4 bases and J 2 bases, leaving 11 bases between the germline ends. CDR3 coding DNA: TGTGCCAGCAGTGTAACCCAGGGTAACACCGGGGAGCTGTTTTTT. Translation gives CASSVTQGNTGELFF.

This clonotype was recorded only once. This chain connects TRBV7-2 to TRBJ2-3; the D is unclear. From germline, CDR1 is SGHTA and CDR2 FQGNSA. This CDR3 comprises 11 residues. Trimming took off 4 bases at V and 4 bases at J, with 3 bases between the two ends. The CDR3 nucleotides read TGTGCCAGCAGCTACGCAGATACGCAGTATTTT. This translates into CASSYADTQYF.

V gene TRBV5-1 combines with J gene TRBJ1-2; D not resolved. The CDR3 totals 13 residues. Germline assignment: CDR1 SGHRS and CDR2 YFSETQ. V shed 0 bases and J shed 8 bases, with 11 bases lying between them. CDR3 in amino acids: CASSLGRSGGYTF. The CDR3 nucleotides read TGCGCCAGCAGCTTGGGCAGGAGTGGCGGCTACACCTTC.

The rearrangement links TRBV29-1 to TRBJ2-5, with 7 bases aligning to TRBD2. Trimming at V came to 6 bases and at J to 2 bases, leaving 12 bases not matched to a gene. The CDR3 sequence is 15 residues long. From germline, CDR1 is SQVTM and CDR2 ANQGSEA. The CDR3 sequence is CSVKKTSERQETQYF. The CDR3 coding sequence is TGCAGCGTGAAAAAAACTAGCGAAAGGCAAGAGACCCAGTACTTC.